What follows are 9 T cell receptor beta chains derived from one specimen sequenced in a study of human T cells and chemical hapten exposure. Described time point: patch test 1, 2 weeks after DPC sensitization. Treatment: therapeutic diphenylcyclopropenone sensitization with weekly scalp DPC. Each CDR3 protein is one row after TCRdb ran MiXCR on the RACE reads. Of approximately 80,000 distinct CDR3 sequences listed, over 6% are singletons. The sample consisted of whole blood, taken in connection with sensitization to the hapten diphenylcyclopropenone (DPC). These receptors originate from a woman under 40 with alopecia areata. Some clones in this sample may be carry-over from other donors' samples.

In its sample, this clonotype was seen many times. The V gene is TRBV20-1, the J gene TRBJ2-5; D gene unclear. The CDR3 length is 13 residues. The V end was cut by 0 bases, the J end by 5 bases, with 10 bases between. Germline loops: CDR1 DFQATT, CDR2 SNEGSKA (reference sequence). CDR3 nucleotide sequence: TGCAGTGCTAGAGAACCGGTTTTGGAGACCCAGTACTTC. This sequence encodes CSAREPVLETQYF.

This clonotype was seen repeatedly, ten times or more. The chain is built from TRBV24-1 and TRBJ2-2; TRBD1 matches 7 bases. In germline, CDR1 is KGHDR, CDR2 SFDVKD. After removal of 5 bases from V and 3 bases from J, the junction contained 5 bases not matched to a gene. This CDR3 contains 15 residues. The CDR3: CATSGGDRDTGELFF. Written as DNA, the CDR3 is TGTGCCACCAGTGGTGGGGACAGAGACACCGGGGAGCTGTTTTTT.

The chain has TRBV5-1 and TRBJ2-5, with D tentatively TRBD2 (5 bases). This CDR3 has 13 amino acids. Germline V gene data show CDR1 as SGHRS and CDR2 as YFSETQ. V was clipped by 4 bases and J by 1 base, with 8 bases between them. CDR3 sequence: CASSVGLQETQYF. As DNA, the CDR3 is TGCGCCAGCAGCGTAGGACTCCAAGAGACCCAGTACTTC.

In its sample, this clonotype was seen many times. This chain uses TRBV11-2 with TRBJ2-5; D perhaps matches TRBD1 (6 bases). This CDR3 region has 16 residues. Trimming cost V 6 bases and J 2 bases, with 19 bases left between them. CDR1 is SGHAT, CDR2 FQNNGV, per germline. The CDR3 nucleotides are TGTGCCAGCAGTGCCCCGGACAGAGGGATTCAAGAGACCCAGTACTTC. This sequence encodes CASSAPDRGIQETQYF.

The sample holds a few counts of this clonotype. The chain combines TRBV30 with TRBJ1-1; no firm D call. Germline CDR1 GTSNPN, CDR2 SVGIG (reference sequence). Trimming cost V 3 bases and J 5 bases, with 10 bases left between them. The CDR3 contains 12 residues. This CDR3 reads CAWSPGWTEAFF. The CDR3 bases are TGTGCCTGGAGCCCGGGGTGGACTGAAGCTTTCTTT.

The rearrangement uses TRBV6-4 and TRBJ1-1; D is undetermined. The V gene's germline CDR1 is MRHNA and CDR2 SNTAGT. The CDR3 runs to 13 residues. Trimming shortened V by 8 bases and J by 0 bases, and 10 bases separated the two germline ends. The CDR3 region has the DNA TGTGCCAGCGCGGCGGAAATGAACACTGAAGCTTTCTTT. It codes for CASAAEMNTEAFF.

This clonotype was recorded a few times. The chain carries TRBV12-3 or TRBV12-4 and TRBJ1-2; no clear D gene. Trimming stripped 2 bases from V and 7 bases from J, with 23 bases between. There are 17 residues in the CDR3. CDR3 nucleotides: TGTGCCAGCAGTTTATCGCAGGCCAGTTTGGCTCTAGGTGGCTACACCTTC. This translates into CASSLSQASLALGGYTF.

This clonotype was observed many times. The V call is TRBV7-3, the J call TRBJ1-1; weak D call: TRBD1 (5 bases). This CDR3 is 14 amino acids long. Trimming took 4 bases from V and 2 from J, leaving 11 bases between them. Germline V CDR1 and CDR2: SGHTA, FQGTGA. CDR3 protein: CASSSPGTNTEAFF. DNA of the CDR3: TGTGCCAGCAGCTCACCCGGGACTAACACTGAAGCTTTCTTT. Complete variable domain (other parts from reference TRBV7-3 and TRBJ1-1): GAGVSQTPSNKVTEKGKYVELRCDPISGHTALYWYRQSLGQGPEFLIYFQGTGAADDSGLPNDRFFAVRPEGSVSTLKIQRTERGDSAVYLCASSSPGTNTEAFFGQGTRLTVV.

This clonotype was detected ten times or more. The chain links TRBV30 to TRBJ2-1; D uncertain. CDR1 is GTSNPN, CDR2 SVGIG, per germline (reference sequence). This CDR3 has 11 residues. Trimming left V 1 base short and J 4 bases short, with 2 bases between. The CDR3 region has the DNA TGTGCCTGGAGTGGGTACAATGAGCAGTTCTTC. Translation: CAWSGYNEQFF.